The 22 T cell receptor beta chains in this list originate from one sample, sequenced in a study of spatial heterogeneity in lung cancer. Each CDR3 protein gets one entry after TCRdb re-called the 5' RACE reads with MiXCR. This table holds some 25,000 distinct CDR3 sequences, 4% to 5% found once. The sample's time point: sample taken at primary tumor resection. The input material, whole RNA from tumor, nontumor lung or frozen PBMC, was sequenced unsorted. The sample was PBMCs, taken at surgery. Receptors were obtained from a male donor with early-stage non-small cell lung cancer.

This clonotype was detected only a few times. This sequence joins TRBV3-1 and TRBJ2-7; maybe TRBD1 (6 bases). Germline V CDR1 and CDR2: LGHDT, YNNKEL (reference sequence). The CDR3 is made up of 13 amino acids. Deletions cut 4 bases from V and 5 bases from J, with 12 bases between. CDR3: CASSPRQGNEQYF. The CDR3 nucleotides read TGTGCCAGCAGCCCCCGGCAGGGGAACGAGCAGTACTTC.

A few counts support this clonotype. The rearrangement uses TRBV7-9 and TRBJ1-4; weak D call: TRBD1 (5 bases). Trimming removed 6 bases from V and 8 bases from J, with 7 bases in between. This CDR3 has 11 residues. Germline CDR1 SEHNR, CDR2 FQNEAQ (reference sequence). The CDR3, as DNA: TGTGCCAGCAGGAGGGGCGAAAAACTGTTTTTT. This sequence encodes CASRRGEKLFF.

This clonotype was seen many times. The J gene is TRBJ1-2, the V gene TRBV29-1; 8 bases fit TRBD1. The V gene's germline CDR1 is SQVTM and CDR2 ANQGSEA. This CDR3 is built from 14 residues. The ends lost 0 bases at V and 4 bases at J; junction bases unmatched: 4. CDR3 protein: CSVEDRQGIYGYTF. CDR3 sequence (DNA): TGCAGCGTTGAAGACCGACAGGGGATCTATGGCTACACCTTC.

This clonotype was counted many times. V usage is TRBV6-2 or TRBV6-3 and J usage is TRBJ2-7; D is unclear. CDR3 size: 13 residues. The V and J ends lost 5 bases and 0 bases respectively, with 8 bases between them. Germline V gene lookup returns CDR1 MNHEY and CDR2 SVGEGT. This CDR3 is CASSASRSYEQYF. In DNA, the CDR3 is TGTGCCAGCAGTGCCTCGCGCTCCTACGAGCAGTACTTC.

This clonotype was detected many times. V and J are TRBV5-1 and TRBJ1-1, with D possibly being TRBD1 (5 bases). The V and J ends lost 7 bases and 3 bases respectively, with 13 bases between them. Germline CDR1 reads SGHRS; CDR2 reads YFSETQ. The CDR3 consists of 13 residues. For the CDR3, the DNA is TGCGCCAGCCGCATGGGGGAATACACTGAAGCTTTCTTT. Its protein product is CASRMGEYTEAFF. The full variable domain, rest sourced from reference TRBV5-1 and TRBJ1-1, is KAGVTQTPRYLIKTRGQQVTLSCSPISGHRSVSWYQQTPGQGLQFLFEYFSETQRNKGNFPGRFSGRQFSNSRSEMNVSTLELGDSALYLCASRMGEYTEAFFGQGTRLTVV.

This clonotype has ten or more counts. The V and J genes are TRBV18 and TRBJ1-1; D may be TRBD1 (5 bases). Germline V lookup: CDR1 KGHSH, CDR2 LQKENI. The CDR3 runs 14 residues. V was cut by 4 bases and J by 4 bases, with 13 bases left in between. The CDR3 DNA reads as TGTGCCAGCTCACTTCAGGGTGATGGCACTGAAGCTTTCTTT. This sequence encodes CASSLQGDGTEAFF.

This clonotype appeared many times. This CDR3 reads CASSQTGTSYEQYF. The DNA for the CDR3 is TGTGCCAGCAGCCAGACGGGGACCTCCTACGAGCAGTACTTC. The chain has TRBV6-6 and TRBJ2-7; D possibly uses TRBD1 or TRBD2 (5 bases each). Germline assignment: CDR1 MNHNY and CDR2 SVGAGI (reference sequence). V was clipped by 6 bases and J by 0 bases, with 12 bases between them. This CDR3 has 14 amino acids.

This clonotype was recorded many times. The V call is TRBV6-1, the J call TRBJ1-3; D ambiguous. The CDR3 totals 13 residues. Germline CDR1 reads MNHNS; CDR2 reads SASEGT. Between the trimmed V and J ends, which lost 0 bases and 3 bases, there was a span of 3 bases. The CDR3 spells CASSEAGGNTIYF. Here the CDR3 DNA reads TGTGCCAGCAGTGAAGCGGGTGGAAACACCATATATTTT.

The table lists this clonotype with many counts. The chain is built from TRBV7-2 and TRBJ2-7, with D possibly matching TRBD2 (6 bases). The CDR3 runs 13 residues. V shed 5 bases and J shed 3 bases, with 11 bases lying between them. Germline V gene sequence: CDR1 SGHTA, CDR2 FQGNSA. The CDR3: CASSPGLYYEQYF. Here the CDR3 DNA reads TGTGCCAGCAGCCCAGGACTATACTACGAGCAGTACTTC.

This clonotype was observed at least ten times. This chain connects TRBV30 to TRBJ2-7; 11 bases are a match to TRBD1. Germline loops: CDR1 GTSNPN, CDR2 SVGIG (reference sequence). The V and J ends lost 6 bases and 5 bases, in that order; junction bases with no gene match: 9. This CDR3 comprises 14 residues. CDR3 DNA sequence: TGTGCCTGTGCGGCCGGGACAGGGGGAAACGAGCAGTACTTC. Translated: CACAAGTGGNEQYF.

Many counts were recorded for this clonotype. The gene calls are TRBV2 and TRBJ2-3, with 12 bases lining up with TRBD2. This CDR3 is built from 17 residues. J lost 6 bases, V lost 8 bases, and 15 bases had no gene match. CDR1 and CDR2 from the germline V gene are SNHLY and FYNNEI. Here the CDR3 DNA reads TGTGCCAGCCAACTTCGAACTAGCGGGGGGAGAGCGGATACGCAGTATTTT. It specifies CASQLRTSGGRADTQYF.

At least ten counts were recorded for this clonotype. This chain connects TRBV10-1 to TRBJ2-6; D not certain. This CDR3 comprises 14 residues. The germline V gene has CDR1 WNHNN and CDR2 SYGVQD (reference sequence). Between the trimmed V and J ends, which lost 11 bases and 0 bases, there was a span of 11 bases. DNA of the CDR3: TGCGCCTCCTCGGACGGCTCTGGGGCCAACGTCCTGACTTTC. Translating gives CASSDGSGANVLTF.

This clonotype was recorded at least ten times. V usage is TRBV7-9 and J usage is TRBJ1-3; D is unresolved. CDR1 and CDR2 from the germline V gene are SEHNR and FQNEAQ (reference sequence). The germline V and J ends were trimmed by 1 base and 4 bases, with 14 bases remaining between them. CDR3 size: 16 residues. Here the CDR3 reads CASSLGGLLQGNTIYF. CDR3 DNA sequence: TGTGCCAGCAGCTTAGGTGGCCTGCTCCAAGGAAACACCATATATTTT.

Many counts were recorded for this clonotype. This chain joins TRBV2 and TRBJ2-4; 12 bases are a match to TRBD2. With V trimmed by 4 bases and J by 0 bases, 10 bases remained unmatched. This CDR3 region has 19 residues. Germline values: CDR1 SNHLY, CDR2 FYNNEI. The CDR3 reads CASSVFLAGGLGAKNIQYF. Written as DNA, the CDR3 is TGTGCCAGCAGTGTGTTCCTAGCGGGAGGGCTGGGAGCCAAAAACATTCAGTACTTC.

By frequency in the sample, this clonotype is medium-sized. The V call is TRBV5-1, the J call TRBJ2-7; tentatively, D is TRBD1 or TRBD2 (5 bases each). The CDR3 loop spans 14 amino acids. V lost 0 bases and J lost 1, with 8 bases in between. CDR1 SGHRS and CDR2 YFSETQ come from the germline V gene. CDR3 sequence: CASSLGDPSYEQYF. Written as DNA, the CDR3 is TGCGCCAGCAGCTTGGGGGACCCGTCCTACGAGCAGTACTTC.

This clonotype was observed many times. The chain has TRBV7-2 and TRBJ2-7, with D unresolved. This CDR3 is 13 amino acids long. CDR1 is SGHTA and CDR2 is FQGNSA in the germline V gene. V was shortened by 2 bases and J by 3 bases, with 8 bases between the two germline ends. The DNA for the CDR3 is TGTGCCAGCAGCTTAATGACCGTCTACGAGCAGTACTTC. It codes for CASSLMTVYEQYF.

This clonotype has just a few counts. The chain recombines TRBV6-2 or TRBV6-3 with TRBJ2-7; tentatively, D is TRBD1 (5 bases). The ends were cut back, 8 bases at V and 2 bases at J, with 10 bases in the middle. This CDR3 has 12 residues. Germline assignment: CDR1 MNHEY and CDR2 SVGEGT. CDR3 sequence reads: CASGDRAYEQYF. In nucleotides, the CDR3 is TGTGCCAGCGGAGACAGAGCCTACGAGCAGTACTTC.

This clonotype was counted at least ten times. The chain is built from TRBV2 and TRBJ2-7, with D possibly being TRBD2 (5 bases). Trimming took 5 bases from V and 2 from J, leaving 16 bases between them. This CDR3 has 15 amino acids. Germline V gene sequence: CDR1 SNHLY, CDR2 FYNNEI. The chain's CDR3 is CASSIGGGPTYEQYF. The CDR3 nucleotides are TGTGCCAGCAGTATCGGCGGAGGTCCCACCTACGAGCAGTACTTC.

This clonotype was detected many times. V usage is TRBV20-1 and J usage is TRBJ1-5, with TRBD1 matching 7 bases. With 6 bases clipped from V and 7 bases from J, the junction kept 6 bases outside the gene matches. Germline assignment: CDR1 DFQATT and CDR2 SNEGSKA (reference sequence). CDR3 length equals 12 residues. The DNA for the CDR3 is TGCAGTGCACGGACAGGTTTCCAGCCCCAGCATTTT. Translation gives CSARTGFQPQHF.

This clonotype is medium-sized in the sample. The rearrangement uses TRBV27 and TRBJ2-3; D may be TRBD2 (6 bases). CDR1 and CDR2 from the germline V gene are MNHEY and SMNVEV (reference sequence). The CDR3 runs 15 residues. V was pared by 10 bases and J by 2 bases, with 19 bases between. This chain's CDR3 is CATMGVRGATDTQYF. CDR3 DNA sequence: TGTGCCACCATGGGTGTTCGCGGGGCCACAGATACGCAGTATTTT.

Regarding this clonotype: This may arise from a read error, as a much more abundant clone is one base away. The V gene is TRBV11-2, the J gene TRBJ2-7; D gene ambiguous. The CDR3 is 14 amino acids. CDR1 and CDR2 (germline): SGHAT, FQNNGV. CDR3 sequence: CANSFSGQSYEQYF. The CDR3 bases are TGTGCCAACAGCTTCTCCGGGCAGTCCTACGAGCAGTACTTC. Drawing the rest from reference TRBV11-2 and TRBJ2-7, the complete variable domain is EAGVAQSPRYKIIEKRQSVAFWCNPISGHATLYWYQQILGQGPKLLIQFQNNGVVDDSQLPKDRFSAERLKGVDSTLKIQPAKLEDSAVYLCANSFSGQSYEQYFGPGTRLTVT.

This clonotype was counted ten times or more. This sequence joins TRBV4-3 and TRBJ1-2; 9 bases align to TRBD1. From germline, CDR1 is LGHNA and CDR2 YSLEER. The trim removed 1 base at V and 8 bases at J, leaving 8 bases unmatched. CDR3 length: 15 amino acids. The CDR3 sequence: CASSQGGTGFGGYTF. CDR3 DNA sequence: TGCGCCAGCAGCCAAGGCGGGACAGGGTTCGGGGGCTACACCTTC.